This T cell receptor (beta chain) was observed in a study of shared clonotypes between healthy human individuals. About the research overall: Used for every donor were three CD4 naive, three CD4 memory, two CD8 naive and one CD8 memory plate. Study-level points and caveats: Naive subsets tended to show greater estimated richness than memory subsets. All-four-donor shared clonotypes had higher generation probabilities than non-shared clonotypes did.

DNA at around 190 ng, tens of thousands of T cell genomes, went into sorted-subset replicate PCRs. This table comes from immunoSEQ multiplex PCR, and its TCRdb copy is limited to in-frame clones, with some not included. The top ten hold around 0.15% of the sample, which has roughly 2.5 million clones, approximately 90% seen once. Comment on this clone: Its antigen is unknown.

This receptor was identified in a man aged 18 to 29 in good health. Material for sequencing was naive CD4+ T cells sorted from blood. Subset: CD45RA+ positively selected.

The CDR3 region has the DNA TGCGCCAGCAGCCGTAGCGGGGGAGGTGAGACCCAGTACTTC. It codes for CASSRSGGGETQYF. The chain links TRBV5-1 to TRBJ2-5, with 9 bases matching TRBD2. Germline loops: CDR1 SGHRS, CDR2 YFSETQ. V was pared by 4 bases and J by 5 bases, with 6 bases of the junction left unmatched. This CDR3 comprises 14 residues. Based on the CDR3 plus reference TRBV5-1 and TRBJ2-5, the full variable domain is KAGVTQTPRYLIKTRGQQVTLSCSPISGHRSVSWYQQTPGQGLQFLFEYFSETQRNKGNFPGRFSGRQFSNSRSEMNVSTLELGDSALYLCASSRSGGGETQYFGPGTRLLVL.